The 20 T cell receptor beta chains in this list originate from one sample, sequenced in a study of blood T cell repertoires in COVID-19. TCRdb keeps only in-frame clones here, not all; method: immunoSEQ multiplex PCR. The table records more than 85,000 clones, under 80% of them present only once. The specimen sequenced was peripheral blood. The receptors derive from a woman aged 70-85 years with acute or convalescent COVID-19.

V gene TRBV30 combines with J gene TRBJ1-2; 8 positions match TRBD1. This CDR3 spans 13 amino acids. Germline loops: CDR1 GTSNPN, CDR2 SVGIG (reference sequence). The V and J ends lost 5 bases and 8 bases, in that order; junction bases with no gene match: 10. The CDR3 DNA reads TGTGCCTGGGGGACAGGACCTTACCTGGGCTACACCTTC. It codes for CAWGTGPYLGYTF.

V is TRBV6-1 and J is TRBJ2-7; D not resolved. Germline assignment: CDR1 MNHNS and CDR2 SASEGT. V gave up 3 bases and J gave up 4 bases, with 7 bases separating them. The CDR3 runs 12 residues. Here the CDR3 reads CASSDQRYEQYF. CDR3 sequence (DNA): TGTGCCAGCAGTGATCAGCGTTACGAGCAGTACTTC.

This chain links TRBV20-1 with TRBJ2-2; D uncertain. Germline V gives CDR1 DFQATT, CDR2 SNEGSKA (reference sequence). CDR3 length: 14 amino acids. V lost 3 bases and J lost 4, with 12 bases in between. Here the CDR3 DNA reads TGCAGTGCTAGTTTCCCCCGAGCCACCGGGGAGCTGTTTTTT. Translating it yields CSASFPRATGELFF.

This rearrangement joins TRBV5-6 to TRBJ2-1; 7 positions match TRBD2. V was pared by 3 bases and J by 10 bases, with 7 bases of the junction left unmatched. From germline, CDR1 is SGHDT and CDR2 YYEEEE. This CDR3 spans 13 amino acids. The CDR3 bases are TGTGCCAGCAGCTGGGTCCCCGGGGGGGAGCAGTTCTTC. It translates to CASSWVPGGEQFF.

The chain combines TRBV5-1 with TRBJ1-2; 7 bases agree with TRBD1. Per germline, CDR1 SGHRS and CDR2 YFSETQ. The CDR3 runs to 13 residues. Unmatched junction bases numbered 8, after V lost 4 bases and J lost 8 bases. The CDR3 here is CASSQTGSGGYTF. CDR3 in DNA: TGCGCCAGCAGCCAGACAGGGTCGGGCGGCTACACCTTC.

The chain links TRBV27 to TRBJ2-3, with 13 positions matching TRBD2. Germline trimming cut 5 bases from V and 2 bases from J; bases unmatched to any gene: 4. This CDR3 is 16 amino acids long. Per the germline V gene, CDR1 is MNHEY and CDR2 is SMNVEV (reference sequence). The CDR3 nucleotides read TGTGCCAGCAGTCATACTAGCGGGGGGGCCACAGATACGCAGTATTTT. Protein sequence: CASSHTSGGATDTQYF.

This clone was counted at least ten times. The V call is TRBV11-2, the J call TRBJ2-5; the D gene is possibly TRBD1 (5 bases). CDR1 is SGHAT and CDR2 is FQNNGV in the germline V gene. V was cut by 1 base and J by 4 bases, with 7 bases left in between. CDR3 length: 13 residues. The DNA for the CDR3 is TGTGCCAGCAGCTTAGGGGGCGGAGAGACCCAGTACTTC. Translating gives CASSLGGGETQYF.

The chain employs TRBV18 and TRBJ2-7; 8 bases agree with TRBD1. Trimming removed 3 bases from V and 3 bases from J; junction bases left unmatched: 7. The CDR3 is 15 amino acids. Germline V gives CDR1 KGHSH, CDR2 LQKENI. The CDR3 loop reads CASSPLDRAFYEQYF. Written as DNA, the CDR3 is TGTGCCAGCTCACCCCTGGACAGGGCTTTCTACGAGCAGTACTTC.

The gene calls are TRBV9 and TRBJ2-5; D is perhaps TRBD2 (5 bases). The CDR3 covers 14 residues. Trimming pared 4 bases from V and 7 bases from J, leaving 17 bases between. Germline V CDR1 and CDR2: SGDLS, YYNGEE. The CDR3 nucleotides are TGTGCCAGCAGCCCCTCCGGGGTTGTGGTGACCCAGTACTTC. Its translation: CASSPSGVVVTQYF.

This clone showed up many times. The V and J genes are TRBV6-1 and TRBJ2-7, with D maybe TRBD2 (9 bases). The V end was cut by 0 bases, the J end by 0 bases, with 27 bases between. From germline, CDR1 is MNHNS and CDR2 SASEGT. The CDR3 runs to 21 residues. The CDR3, as DNA: TGTGCCAGCAGTGAAGCTCTAGCGGGACAGGTCGGCGGACGGAGCTCCTACGAGCAGTACTTC. Translated: CASSEALAGQVGGRSSYEQYF.

The chain couples TRBV18 to TRBJ2-7, with a possible D match to TRBD2 (5 bases). V was trimmed by 5 bases and J by 2 bases, leaving 13 bases between them. Germline assignment: CDR1 KGHSH and CDR2 LQKENI. The CDR3 extends over 14 amino acids. Here the CDR3 reads CASSIAGNTYEQYF. The CDR3 bases are TGTGCCAGCTCAATAGCCGGGAATACCTACGAGCAGTACTTC.

Turning to this clone: Relative to the germline gene, one junction end is altered; a read error may explain this. This chain joins TRBV18 and TRBJ2-7; the match to TRBD1 covers 9 bases. The CDR3 totals 14 residues. The germline CDR1 and CDR2 sequences are KGHSH and LQKENI. CDR3 sequence (DNA): TGTGCCAGCTCACCGGACAGGGGCTCCCACGAGCAGTACTTC. Encoded protein: CASSPDRGSHEQYF.

J is TRBJ1-2 and V is TRBV19, with 8 bases that match TRBD1. This CDR3 spans 16 amino acids. J gave up 4 bases and V 2 bases, and 9 bases lay outside the gene matches. CDR1 is LNHDA and CDR2 is SQIVND in the germline V gene (reference sequence). CDR3 amino acids: CASSIKPPGQGYGYTF. In DNA, the CDR3 is TGTGCCAGTAGTATAAAACCGCCAGGACAGGGCTATGGCTACACCTTC.

The chain joins TRBV5-4 to TRBJ1-2, with TRBD1 identical over 7 bases. This CDR3 contains 15 residues. The germline V gene has CDR1 SGHNT and CDR2 YYREEE (reference sequence). J gave up 3 bases and V 4 bases, and 9 bases lay outside the gene matches. The CDR3 protein is CASSLLQGPYYGYTF. CDR3 nucleotide sequence: TGTGCCAGCAGCCTTTTACAGGGGCCCTACTATGGCTACACCTTC.

The CDR3 DNA follows: TGTGCCAGCAGTTTATCAAACCGGGGAGGCTACGAGCAGTACTTC. This codes for CASSLSNRGGYEQYF. V gene TRBV27 combines with J gene TRBJ2-7; D possibly corresponds to TRBD2 (6 bases). The germline CDR1 and CDR2 sequences are MNHEY and SMNVEV (reference sequence). This CDR3 comprises 15 residues. V was clipped by 0 bases and J by 3 bases, with 12 bases between them.

The gene calls are TRBV2 and TRBJ1-1; D is possibly TRBD1 (5 bases). CDR1 is SNHLY and CDR2 is FYNNEI in the germline V gene. V lost 2 bases and J lost 2, with 6 bases in between. CDR3 size: 13 residues. CDR3 sequence (DNA): TGTGCCAGCAGTGAACAGGGAAACACTGAAGCTTTCTTT. Amino acid sequence: CASSEQGNTEAFF.

This clone was seen only a few times. V usage is TRBV7-8 and J usage is TRBJ2-7, with 8 bases that match TRBD1. The V gene end was trimmed by 5 bases and the J gene end by 6 bases; junction bases not matched to a gene: 6. CDR3 length: 13 amino acids. Germline values: CDR1 SGHVS, CDR2 FQNEAQ. The CDR3 loop reads CASSAGQAAEQYF. CDR3 coding DNA: TGTGCCAGCAGCGCGGGACAGGCCGCCGAGCAGTACTTC.

Ten or more counts support this clone. This sequence joins TRBV5-1 and TRBJ2-7; D may be TRBD1 (5 bases). The CDR3 has 13 amino acids. The ends were cut back, 5 bases at V and 4 bases at J, with 13 bases in the middle. Germline values: CDR1 SGHRS, CDR2 YFSETQ. The chain's CDR3 is CASRDTSTYEQYF. As DNA, the CDR3 is TGCGCCAGCAGGGACACCTCCACTTACGAGCAGTACTTC.

The V gene is TRBV29-1, the J gene TRBJ1-1; D perhaps matches TRBD1 (6 bases). V was pared by 6 bases and J by 0 bases, with 17 bases between. Per the germline V gene, CDR1 is SQVTM and CDR2 is ANQGSEA. The CDR3 spans 15 residues. Here the CDR3 reads CSVELTGTMNTEAFF. The CDR3 DNA reads as TGCAGCGTCGAACTAACCGGGACAATGAACACTGAAGCTTTCTTT.

V and J are TRBV19 and TRBJ2-3; D possibly corresponds to TRBD2 (6 bases). Germline values: CDR1 LNHDA, CDR2 SQIVND (reference sequence). V shed 5 bases and J shed 4 bases, with 13 bases lying between them. The CDR3 contains 14 residues. The CDR3: CASSELAAPDTQYF. CDR3 bases: TGTGCCAGTAGTGAACTAGCCGCCCCAGATACGCAGTATTTT.